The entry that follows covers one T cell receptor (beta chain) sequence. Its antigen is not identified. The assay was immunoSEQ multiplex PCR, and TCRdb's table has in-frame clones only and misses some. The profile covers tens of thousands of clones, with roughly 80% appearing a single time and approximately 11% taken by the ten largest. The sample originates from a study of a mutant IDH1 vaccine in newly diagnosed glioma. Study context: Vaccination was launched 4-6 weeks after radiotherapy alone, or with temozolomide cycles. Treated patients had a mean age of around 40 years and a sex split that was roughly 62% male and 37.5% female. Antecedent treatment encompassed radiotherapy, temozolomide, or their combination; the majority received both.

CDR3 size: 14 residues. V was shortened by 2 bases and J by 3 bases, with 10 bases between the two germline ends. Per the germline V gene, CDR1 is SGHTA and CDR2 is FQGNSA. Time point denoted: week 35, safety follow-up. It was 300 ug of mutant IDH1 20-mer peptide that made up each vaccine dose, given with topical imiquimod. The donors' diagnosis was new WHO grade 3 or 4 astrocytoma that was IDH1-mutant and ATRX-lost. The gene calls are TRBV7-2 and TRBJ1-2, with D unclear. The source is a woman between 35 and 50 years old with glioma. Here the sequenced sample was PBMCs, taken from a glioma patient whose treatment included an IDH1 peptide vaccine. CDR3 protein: CASSLSALDYGYTF. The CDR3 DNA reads TGTGCCAGCAGCTTATCCGCACTCGACTATGGCTACACCTTC.